The source of this T cell receptor beta chain is a study of OX40 agonist ivuxolimab in advanced cancers. Turning to the study itself: At doses from 0.01 to 10 mg/kg, patients were given intravenous ivuxolimab every 2 weeks. Study observations and caveats: Both blood CD4+ and CD8+ T cells showed clonal growth by week 6 at 0.1 to 3.0 mg/kg. Near-lowest levels of clonal expansion characterized partial responders at 0.1-3.0 mg/kg.

Assay: immunoSEQ multiplex PCR; the TCRdb copy retains only in-frame clones and omits some. In the table there are 70,000 to 90,000 clones, 91% of which are singletons. This clone was seen once. Its antigen is still unknown. The specimen was CD4+ or CD8+ T cells sorted from blood, collected in a trial of the OX40 agonist ivuxolimab. This sequence originates from an adult with an advanced solid tumor such as melanoma, head and neck, liver or kidney cancer.

The CDR3 region has the DNA TGCGCCAGCAGCCACGAGCAGGGCATTCGTCTTGGCTACACCTTC. This gives the protein CASSHEQGIRLGYTF. The chain uses TRBV4-3 and TRBJ1-2; a possible D gene is TRBD1 (5 bases). There are 15 residues in the CDR3. The germline V gene encodes CDR1 LGHNA and CDR2 YSLEER. Trimming shortened V by 3 bases and J by 7 bases, and 18 bases separated the two germline ends.